This is a list of T cell receptor beta chains from one sample in a study of molecular identifiers for immune sequencing clone quantification. MiXCR was run by TCRdb on the PCR reads, yielding one entry per CDR3 protein. Among some 580,000 distinct CDR3 sequences listed, roughly 23% were seen once. Material for sequencing was naive CD8+ T cells from blood, with Jurkat cell RNA spiked in. The receptors derive from a human donor in good health. Some libraries in this study had Jurkat cell RNA spiked in. Both conserved end residues are part of each CDR3. D genes are given only for firm matches. The size entry is marked missing in some rows and otherwise reads once, few, many or a size class.

V: TRBV2
size: -
length: 14
J: TRBJ1-2
D: -
DNA: TGTGCCAGCAGTGATGGATTATATAACTATGGCTACACCTTC
CDR3: CASSDGLYNYGYTF

V: TRBV11-2
size: many
length: 14
J: TRBJ1-4
D: TRBD1
DNA: TGTGCCAGCAGCTCCGCGGACAGGGGGATGGGGCTGTTTTTT
CDR3: CASSSADRGMGLFF

V: TRBV4-3
size: few
length: 14
J: TRBJ2-7
D: -
DNA: TGCGCCAGCAGCCCGGCCACAGGGTTCTACGAGCAGTACTTC
CDR3: CASSPATGFYEQYF

V: TRBV20-1
size: many
length: 13
J: TRBJ2-7
D: -
DNA: TGCAGTGCTATAGGCAGGGATTTCTACGAGCAGTACTTC
CDR3: CSAIGRDFYEQYF

V: TRBV4-1
size: -
length: 18
J: TRBJ2-7
D: TRBD2
DNA: TGCGCCAGCAGCCAAGTAGCGCGGACTAGCGGGAGGGCCTACGAGCAGTACTTC
CDR3: CASSQVARTSGRAYEQYF

V: TRBV28
size: many
length: 15
J: TRBJ2-3
D: -
DNA: TGTGCCAGCAGTTTATCGGGGGCCCCCACAGATACGCAGTATTTT
CDR3: CASSLSGAPTDTQYF

V: TRBV12-3/TRBV12-4
size: many
length: 14
J: TRBJ2-5
D: -
DNA: TGTGCCAGCAGTTTTGATTCGGCGAGTGAGACCCAGTACTTC
CDR3: CASSFDSASETQYF

V: TRBV11-2
size: once
length: 15
J: TRBJ1-2
D: -
DNA: TGTGCCGGCAGCACCTACAAGAAAGCTAACTATGGCTACACCTTC
CDR3: CAGSTYKKANYGYTF

V: TRBV3-1
size: -
length: 19
J: TRBJ2-7
D: TRBD1
DNA: TGTGCCAGCAGCCAAGAATGGGCTCCGACAGGGGGCTTTTCCCACGAGCAGTACTTC
CDR3: CASSQEWAPTGGFSHEQYF

V: TRBV2
size: -
length: 13
J: TRBJ2-2
D: -
DNA: TGTGCCAGCAGTTCCAGGTTCACCGGGGAGCTGTTTTTT
CDR3: CASSSRFTGELFF

V: TRBV6-2/TRBV6-3
size: -
length: 15
J: TRBJ1-5
D: -
DNA: TGTGCCAGCAGTTACTTAGGCGGGATCAATCAGCCCCAGCATTTT
CDR3: CASSYLGGINQPQHF

V: TRBV6-6
size: few
length: 16
J: TRBJ2-1
D: -
DNA: TGTGCCAGCAGCAACTTGACGCCAAGCTCCTACAATGAGCAGTTCTTC
CDR3: CASSNLTPSSYNEQFF

V: TRBV7-9
size: many
length: 16
J: TRBJ1-6
D: TRBD1
DNA: TGTGCCAGCAGCGCTGCTTACGGACAGGCAGACTCACCCCTCCACTTT
CDR3: CASSAAYGQADSPLHF

V: TRBV6-2/TRBV6-3
size: -
length: 13
J: TRBJ2-1
D: -
DNA: TGTGCCAGCAGTTACGGGTTAAGCAATGAGCAGTTCTTC
CDR3: CASSYGLSNEQFF

V: TRBV12-3/TRBV12-4
size: -
length: 18
J: TRBJ2-3
D: TRBD2
DNA: TGTGCCAGCAGCCCGTCCCTGGATAGCGGGATAACCACAGATACGCAGTATTTT
CDR3: CASSPSLDSGITTDTQYF